This record covers a single T cell receptor beta chain. Its antigen is as yet unknown. This CDR3 has 16 residues. Trimming shortened V by 1 base and J by 0 bases, and 10 bases separated the two germline ends. Germline V gene data show CDR1 as SGHVS and CDR2 as FNYEAQ. Method: immunoSEQ multiplex PCR; TCRdb's copy keeps in-frame clones and lacks some. The sample contains about 200,000 clones, roughly 92% of which appear only once. The data derive from a study of T cell responses to AZD1222 COVID-19 vaccine. Points from the study as a whole: Spike-specific TCR breadth and depth rose after two AZD1222 doses. Clonal diversity was possibly underestimated; the donors were predominantly white British and more often female. Regions left unmutated in variants are reportedly the target of nearly half of spike-specific TCRs.

The TCR originated in an adult who received the AZD1222 COVID-19 vaccine. Material: peripheral blood, obtained 28 days after the second AZD1222 dose. The chain recombines TRBV7-6 with TRBJ1-5; D call uncertain. CDR3 DNA sequence: TGTGCCAGCAGCTTAGAAAAGGGCGATAGCAATCAGCCCCAGCATTTT. Residues: CASSLEKGDSNQPQHF.